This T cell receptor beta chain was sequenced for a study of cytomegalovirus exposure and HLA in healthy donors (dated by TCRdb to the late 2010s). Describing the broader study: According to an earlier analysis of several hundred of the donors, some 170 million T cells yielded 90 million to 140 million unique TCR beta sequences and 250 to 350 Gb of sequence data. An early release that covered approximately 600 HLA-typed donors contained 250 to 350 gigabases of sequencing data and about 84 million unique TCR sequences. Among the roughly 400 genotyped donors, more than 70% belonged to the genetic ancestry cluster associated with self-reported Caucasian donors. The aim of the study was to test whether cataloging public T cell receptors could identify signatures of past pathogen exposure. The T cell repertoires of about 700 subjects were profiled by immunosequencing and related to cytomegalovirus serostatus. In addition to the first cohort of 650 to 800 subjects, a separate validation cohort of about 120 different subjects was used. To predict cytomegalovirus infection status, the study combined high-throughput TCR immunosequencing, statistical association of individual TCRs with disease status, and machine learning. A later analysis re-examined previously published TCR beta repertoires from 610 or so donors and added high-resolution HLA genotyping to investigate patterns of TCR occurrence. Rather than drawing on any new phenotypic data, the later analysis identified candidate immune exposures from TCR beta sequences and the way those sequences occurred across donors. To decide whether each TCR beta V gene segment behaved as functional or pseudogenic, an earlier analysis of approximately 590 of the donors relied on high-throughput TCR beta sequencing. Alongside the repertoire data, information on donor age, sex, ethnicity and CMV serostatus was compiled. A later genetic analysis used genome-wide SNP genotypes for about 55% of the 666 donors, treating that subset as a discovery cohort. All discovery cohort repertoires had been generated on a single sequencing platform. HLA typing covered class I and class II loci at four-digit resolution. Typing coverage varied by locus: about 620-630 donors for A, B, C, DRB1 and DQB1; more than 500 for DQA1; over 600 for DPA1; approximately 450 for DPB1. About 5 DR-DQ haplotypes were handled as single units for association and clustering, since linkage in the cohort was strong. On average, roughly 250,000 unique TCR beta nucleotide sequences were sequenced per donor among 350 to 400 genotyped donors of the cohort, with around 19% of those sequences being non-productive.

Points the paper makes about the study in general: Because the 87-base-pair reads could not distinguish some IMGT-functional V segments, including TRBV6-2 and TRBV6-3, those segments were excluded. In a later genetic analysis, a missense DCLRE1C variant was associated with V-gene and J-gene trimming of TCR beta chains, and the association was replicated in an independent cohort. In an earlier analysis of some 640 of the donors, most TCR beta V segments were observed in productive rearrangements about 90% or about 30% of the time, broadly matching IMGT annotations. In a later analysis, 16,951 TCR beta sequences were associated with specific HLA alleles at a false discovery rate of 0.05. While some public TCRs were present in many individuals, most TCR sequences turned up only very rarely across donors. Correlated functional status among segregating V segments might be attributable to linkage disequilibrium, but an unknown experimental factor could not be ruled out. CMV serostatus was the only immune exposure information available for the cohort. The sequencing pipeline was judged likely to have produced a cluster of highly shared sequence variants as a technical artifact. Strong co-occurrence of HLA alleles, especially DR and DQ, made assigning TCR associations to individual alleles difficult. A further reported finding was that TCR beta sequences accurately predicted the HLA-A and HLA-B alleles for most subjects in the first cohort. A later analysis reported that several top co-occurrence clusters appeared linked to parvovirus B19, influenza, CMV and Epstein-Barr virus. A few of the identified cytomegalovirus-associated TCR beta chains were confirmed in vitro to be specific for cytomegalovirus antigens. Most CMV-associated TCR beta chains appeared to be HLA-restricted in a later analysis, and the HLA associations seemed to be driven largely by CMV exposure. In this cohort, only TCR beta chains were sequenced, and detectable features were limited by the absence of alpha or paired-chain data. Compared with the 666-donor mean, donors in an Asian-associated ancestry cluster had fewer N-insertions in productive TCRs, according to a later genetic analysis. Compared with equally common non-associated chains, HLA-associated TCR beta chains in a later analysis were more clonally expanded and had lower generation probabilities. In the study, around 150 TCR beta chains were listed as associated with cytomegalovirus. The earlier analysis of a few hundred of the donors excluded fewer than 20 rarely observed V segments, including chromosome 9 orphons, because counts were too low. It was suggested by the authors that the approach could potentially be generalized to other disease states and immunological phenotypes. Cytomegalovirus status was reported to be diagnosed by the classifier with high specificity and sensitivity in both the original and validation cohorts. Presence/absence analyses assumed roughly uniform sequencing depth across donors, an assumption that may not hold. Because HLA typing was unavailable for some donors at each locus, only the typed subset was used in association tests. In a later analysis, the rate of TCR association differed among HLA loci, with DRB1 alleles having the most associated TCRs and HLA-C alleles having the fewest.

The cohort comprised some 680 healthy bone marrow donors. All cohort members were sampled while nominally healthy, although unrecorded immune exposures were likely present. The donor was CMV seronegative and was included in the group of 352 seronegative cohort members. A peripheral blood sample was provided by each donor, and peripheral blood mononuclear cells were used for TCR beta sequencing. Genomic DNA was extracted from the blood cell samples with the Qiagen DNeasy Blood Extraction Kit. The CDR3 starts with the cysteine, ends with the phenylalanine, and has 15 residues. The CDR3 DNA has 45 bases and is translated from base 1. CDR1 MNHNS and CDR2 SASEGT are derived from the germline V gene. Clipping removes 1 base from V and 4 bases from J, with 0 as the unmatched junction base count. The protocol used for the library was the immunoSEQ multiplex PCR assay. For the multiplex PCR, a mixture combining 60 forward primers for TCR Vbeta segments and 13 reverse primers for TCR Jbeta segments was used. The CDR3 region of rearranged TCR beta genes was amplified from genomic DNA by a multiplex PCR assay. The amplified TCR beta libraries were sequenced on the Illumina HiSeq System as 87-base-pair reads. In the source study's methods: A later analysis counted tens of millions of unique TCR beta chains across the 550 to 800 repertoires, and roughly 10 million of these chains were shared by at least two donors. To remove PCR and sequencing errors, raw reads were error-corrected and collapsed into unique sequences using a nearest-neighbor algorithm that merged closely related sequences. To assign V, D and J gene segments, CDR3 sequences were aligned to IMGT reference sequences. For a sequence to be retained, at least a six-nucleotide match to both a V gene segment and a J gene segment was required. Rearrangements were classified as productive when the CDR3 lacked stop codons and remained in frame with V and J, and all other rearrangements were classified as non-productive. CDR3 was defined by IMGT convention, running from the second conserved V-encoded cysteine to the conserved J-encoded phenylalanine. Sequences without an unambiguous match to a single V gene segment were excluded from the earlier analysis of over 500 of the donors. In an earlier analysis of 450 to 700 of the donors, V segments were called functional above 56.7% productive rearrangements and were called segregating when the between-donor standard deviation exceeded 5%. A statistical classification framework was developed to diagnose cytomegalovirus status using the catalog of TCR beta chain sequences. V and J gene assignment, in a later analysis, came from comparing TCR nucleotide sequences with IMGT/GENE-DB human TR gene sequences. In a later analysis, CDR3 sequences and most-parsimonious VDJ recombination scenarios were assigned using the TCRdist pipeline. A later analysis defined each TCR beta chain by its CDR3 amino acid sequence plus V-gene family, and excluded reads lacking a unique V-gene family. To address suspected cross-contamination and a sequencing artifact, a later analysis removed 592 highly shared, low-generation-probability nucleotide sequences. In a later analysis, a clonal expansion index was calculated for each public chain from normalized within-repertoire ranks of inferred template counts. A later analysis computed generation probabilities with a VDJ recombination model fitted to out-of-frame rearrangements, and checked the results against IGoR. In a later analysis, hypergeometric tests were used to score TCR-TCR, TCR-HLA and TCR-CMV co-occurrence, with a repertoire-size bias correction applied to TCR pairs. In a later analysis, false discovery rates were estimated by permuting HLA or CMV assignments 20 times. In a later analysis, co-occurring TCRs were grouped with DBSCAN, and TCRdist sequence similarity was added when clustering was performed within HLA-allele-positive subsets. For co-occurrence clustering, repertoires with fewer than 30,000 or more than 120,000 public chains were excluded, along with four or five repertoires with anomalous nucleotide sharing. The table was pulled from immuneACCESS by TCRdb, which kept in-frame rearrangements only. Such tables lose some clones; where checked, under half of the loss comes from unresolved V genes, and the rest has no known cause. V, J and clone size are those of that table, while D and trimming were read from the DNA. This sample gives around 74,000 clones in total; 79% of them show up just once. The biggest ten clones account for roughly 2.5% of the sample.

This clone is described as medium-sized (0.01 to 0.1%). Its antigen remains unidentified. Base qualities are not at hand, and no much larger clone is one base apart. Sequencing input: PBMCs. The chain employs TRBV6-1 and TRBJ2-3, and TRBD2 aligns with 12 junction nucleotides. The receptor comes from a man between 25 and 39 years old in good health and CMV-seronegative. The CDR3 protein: CASSEGLAGADTQYF. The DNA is TGTGCCAGCAGTGAAGGACTAGCGGGAGCAGATACGCAGTATTTT.